The 32 T cell receptor beta chains given below trace back to one sample, sequenced in a study of cytomegalovirus exposure and HLA in healthy donors. The study ran its PCR with 60 Vbeta and 13 Jbeta primers. This table comes from immunoSEQ multiplex PCR, and its TCRdb copy is limited to in-frame clones, with some not included. The sample consists of roughly 140,000 clones, 75% to 80% of them appearing once. Sequencing was performed on PBMCs. These receptors were collected from a male donor in good health and CMV-seronegative.

V and J are TRBV5-1 and TRBJ2-2; tentatively, D is TRBD1 (6 bases). Germline assignment: CDR1 SGHRS and CDR2 YFSETQ. Trimming cost V 3 bases and J 2 bases, with 11 bases left between them. The CDR3 length is 15 residues. The CDR3 spells CASSSTGVNTGELFF. CDR3 nucleotide sequence: TGCGCCAGCAGCTCGACAGGAGTTAACACCGGGGAGCTGTTTTTT.

The rearrangement uses TRBV11-2 and TRBJ2-3; 12 bases map to TRBD2. CDR1 is SGHAT and CDR2 is FQNNGV in the germline V gene. The V segment lost 6 bases and the J segment 4 bases; nucleotides outside the gene matches: 5. This CDR3 has 15 amino acids. The CDR3 loop reads CASRPTSGSSDTQYF. The DNA for the CDR3 is TGTGCCAGCAGGCCGACTAGCGGGAGTTCAGATACGCAGTATTTT.

The chain has TRBV29-1 and TRBJ2-2, with 9 nucleotides matching TRBD1. CDR3 length: 14 amino acids. The V gene end was trimmed by 7 bases and the J gene end by 6 bases; junction bases not matched to a gene: 9. Per the germline V gene, CDR1 is SQVTM and CDR2 is ANQGSEA. The CDR3 DNA sequence: TGCAGCGGGCGGGACAGGGTTCCAGCCGGGGAGCTGTTTTTT. Protein: CSGRDRVPAGELFF.

This clone has a handful of counts. This chain uses TRBV10-3 with TRBJ1-4; TRBD1 matches at 7 bases. The CDR3 is 14 residues long. The germline CDR1 and CDR2 sequences are ENHRY and SYGVKD. Trimming cost V 10 bases and J 6 bases; bases outside gene matches: 11. CDR3 protein: CATSYRGEDEKLFF. The DNA for the CDR3 is TGTGCCACCTCATACAGGGGAGAGGATGAAAAACTGTTTTTT.

This chain connects TRBV4-1 to TRBJ2-5; D is possibly TRBD2 (7 bases). Germline CDR1 reads MGHRA; CDR2 reads YSYEKL. V was trimmed by 0 bases and J by 1 base, leaving 12 bases between them. The CDR3 extends over 16 amino acids. DNA of the CDR3: TGCGCCAGCAGCCAAGACCGGGCGGGGGCCCAAGAGACCCAGTACTTC. This encodes CASSQDRAGAQETQYF.

The rearrangement joins TRBV30 to TRBJ1-2; a weak D match, TRBD1 (5 bases). Germline lookup yields CDR1 GTSNPN and CDR2 SVGIG (reference sequence). The CDR3 runs 13 residues. Between the trimmed V and J ends, which lost 1 base and 2 bases, there was a span of 8 bases. The CDR3: CAWSGQLNYGYTF. The CDR3 DNA reads as TGTGCCTGGAGTGGACAGTTAAACTATGGCTACACCTTC. The whole variable domain, remainder taken from reference TRBV30 and TRBJ1-2, is SQTIHQWPATLVQPVGSPLSLECTVEGTSNPNLYWYRQAAGRGLQLLFYSVGIGQISSEVPQNLSASRPQDRQFILSSKKLLLSDSGFYLCAWSGQLNYGYTFGSGTRLTVV.

This clone was observed a handful of times. This chain connects TRBV18 to TRBJ2-5, with D perhaps TRBD1 (6 bases). Germline V gene lookup returns CDR1 KGHSH and CDR2 LQKENI. The CDR3 is 13 residues long. V lost 0 bases, J lost 4 bases, and 6 bases lay in between. CDR3 coding DNA: TGTGCCAGCTCACCACCAGGGGGAGAGACCCAGTACTTC. It yields the protein CASSPPGGETQYF.

The V and J genes are TRBV18 and TRBJ2-2; 8 bases line up with TRBD1. After removal of 2 bases from V and 3 bases from J, the junction contained 2 bases not matched to a gene. Per germline, CDR1 KGHSH and CDR2 LQKENI. The CDR3 length is 15 residues. CDR3 sequence: CASSPNRGDTGELFF. The CDR3 nucleotides read TGTGCCAGCTCACCAAACAGGGGGGACACCGGGGAGCTGTTTTTT.

The chain carries TRBV5-1 and TRBJ2-7; D unresolved. The CDR3 has 14 amino acids. The V end was cut by 0 bases, the J end by 0 bases, with 7 bases between. Germline assignment: CDR1 SGHRS and CDR2 YFSETQ. CDR3 amino acids: CASSLGSTSYEQYF. CDR3 coding DNA: TGCGCCAGCAGCTTGGGGTCTACCTCCTACGAGCAGTACTTC.

This clone was detected only a few times. V gene TRBV19 combines with J gene TRBJ2-7; unclear D gene. Trimming cost V 6 bases and J 0 bases, with 12 bases left between them. The germline V gene encodes CDR1 LNHDA and CDR2 SQIVND (reference sequence). The length of the CDR3 is 14 residues. The CDR3 here is CASRLRESSYEQYF. For the CDR3, the DNA is TGTGCCAGTAGATTAAGAGAGTCCTCCTACGAGCAGTACTTC.

The chain employs TRBV5-5 and TRBJ1-1, with 7 bases identical to TRBD1. The trim removed 4 bases at V and 1 base at J, leaving 7 bases unmatched. CDR3 size: 15 residues. Germline values: CDR1 SGHKS, CDR2 YYEKEE (reference sequence). CDR3 residues: CASSQSDRQNTEAFF. The CDR3 DNA is TGTGCCAGCAGCCAGTCGGACAGGCAGAACACTGAAGCTTTCTTT.

The chain carries TRBV6-5 and TRBJ1-5, with D possibly TRBD1 on 5 matching bases. The CDR3 runs to 14 residues. Germline V gene data show CDR1 as MNHEY and CDR2 as SVGAGI. V was shortened by 6 bases and J by 0 bases, with 9 bases between the two germline ends. The CDR3 coding sequence is TGTGCCAGCAGAAGACAGAATAGCAATCAGCCCCAGCATTTT. Residues: CASRRQNSNQPQHF.

The chain couples TRBV6-5 to TRBJ1-3, with 8 bases that match TRBD1. The germline gives CDR1 MNHEY, CDR2 SVGAGI. The CDR3 has 15 amino acids. V lost 5 bases and J lost 7; bases outside the gene matches: 10. CDR3 protein: CASSKPGTGTNTIYF. CDR3 DNA sequence: TGTGCCAGCAGTAAGCCCGGGACAGGCACTAACACCATATATTTT.

This clone has a handful of counts. The chain employs TRBV6-5 and TRBJ2-6; the D is unclear. The CDR3 consists of 14 residues. Germline V CDR1 and CDR2: MNHEY, SVGAGI. Deletions cut 7 bases from V and 0 bases from J, with 7 bases between. The CDR3 DNA reads as TGTGCCAGCACACGGAGCTCTGGGGCCAACGTCCTGACTTTC. Its protein is CASTRSSGANVLTF.

V gene TRBV4-1 combines with J gene TRBJ1-3; D is undetermined. The germline V gene encodes CDR1 MGHRA and CDR2 YSYEKL. V lost 5 bases, J lost 2 bases, and 13 bases lay in between. The CDR3 is 15 amino acids. The CDR3, as DNA: TGCGCCAGCAGCGGAGGCGGGGTTCCTGGAAACACCATATATTTT. Residues: CASSGGGVPGNTIYF.

The chain combines TRBV5-1 with TRBJ1-1; tentative D call: TRBD1 (6 bases). Germline values: CDR1 SGHRS, CDR2 YFSETQ. Trimming removed 1 base at V and 2 bases at J, with 9 bases between. CDR3 size: 14 residues. DNA of the CDR3: TGCGCCAGCAGCTTGACACAGGGAAACACTGAAGCTTTCTTT. Encoded protein: CASSLTQGNTEAFF. Complete variable domain (other parts from reference TRBV5-1 and TRBJ1-1): KAGVTQTPRYLIKTRGQQVTLSCSPISGHRSVSWYQQTPGQGLQFLFEYFSETQRNKGNFPGRFSGRQFSNSRSEMNVSTLELGDSALYLCASSLTQGNTEAFFGQGTRLTVV.

This chain connects TRBV19 to TRBJ1-2, with 7 bases lining up with TRBD1. Germline lookup yields CDR1 LNHDA and CDR2 SQIVND (reference sequence). CDR3 length: 18 residues. V was clipped by 7 bases and J by 7 bases; unmatched bases: 24. The CDR3 protein is CASTTTYLDRRDESGYTF. CDR3 in DNA: TGTGCCAGTACCACTACTTATCTGGACAGGAGAGACGAGAGTGGCTACACCTTC.

This clone has only a few counts. The gene calls are TRBV7-3 and TRBJ1-1; unclear D gene. Germline CDR1 and CDR2: SGHTA and FQGTGA. This CDR3 has 16 residues. The V gene lost 5 bases and the J gene lost 1 base, with 17 bases spanning the gap. CDR3 nucleotides: TGTGCCAGCAGCCCCCAGCCCCTGGGAGAGAACACTGAAGCTTTCTTT. Protein sequence: CASSPQPLGENTEAFF.

Only one count was recorded for this clone. The chain uses TRBV9 and TRBJ2-1; the match to TRBD2 covers 9 bases. Germline values: CDR1 SGDLS, CDR2 YYNGEE. J gave up 1 base and V 2 bases, and 7 bases lay outside the gene matches. This CDR3 is 17 amino acids long. The CDR3 nucleotides are TGTGCCAGCAGCGTTCGCGGGGGGGCCGTTTCCTACAATGAGCAGTTCTTC. Translating gives CASSVRGGAVSYNEQFF.

The chain employs TRBV19 and TRBJ2-7; D is possibly TRBD1 (6 bases). This CDR3 has 12 residues. Trimming stripped 8 bases from V and 0 bases from J, with 8 bases between. CDR1 is LNHDA, CDR2 SQIVND, per germline (reference sequence). The CDR3 is CASLGHSYEQYF. The DNA for the CDR3 is TGTGCCAGTCTGGGACACTCCTACGAGCAGTACTTC.

This clone turned up a few times. The chain links TRBV5-6 to TRBJ1-2; D unclear. CDR3 length: 16 amino acids. The germline V and J ends were trimmed by 1 base and 4 bases, with 17 bases remaining between them. The germline V gene encodes CDR1 SGHDT and CDR2 YYEEEE. The CDR3 region is CASSLRPETAGYGYTF. As DNA, the CDR3 is TGTGCCAGCAGCTTGAGGCCCGAGACGGCGGGCTATGGCTACACCTTC.

The J gene is TRBJ1-1, the V gene TRBV29-1, with 8 positions matching TRBD1. The CDR3 spans 14 residues. V dropped 6 bases and J dropped 1; count of bases not matched to a gene: 7. Germline values: CDR1 SQVTM, CDR2 ANQGSEA. DNA of the CDR3: TGCAGCGTGGGGGTGCAGGGGGCGAACACTGAAGCTTTCTTT. This codes for CSVGVQGANTEAFF.

The chain couples TRBV15 to TRBJ2-5; 11 nucleotides line up with TRBD2. CDR3 size: 15 residues. Per the germline V gene, CDR1 is LNHNV and CDR2 is YYDKDF (reference sequence). The ends lost 4 bases at V and 5 bases at J; junction bases unmatched: 6. The CDR3 sequence: CATSIARLAGETQYF. CDR3 nucleotides: TGTGCCACCAGCATAGCTCGACTAGCGGGGGAGACCCAGTACTTC. The entire variable domain, with the rest obtained from reference TRBV15 and TRBJ2-5, is as follows: DAMVIQNPRYQVTQFGKPVTLSCSQTLNHNVMYWYQQKSSQAPKLLFHYYDKDFNNEADTPDNFQSRRPNTSFCFLDIRSPGLGDTAMYLCATSIARLAGETQYFGPGTRLLVL.

The J gene is TRBJ1-5, the V gene TRBV2; TRBD1 agrees at 9 bases. The V gene's germline CDR1 is SNHLY and CDR2 FYNNEI. The CDR3 sequence is 16 residues long. With V trimmed by 6 bases and J by 5 bases, 11 bases remained unmatched. As DNA, the CDR3 is TGTGCCAGCAGCCGAGGTCGGGACAGGGTCGATCAGCCCCAGCATTTT. This gives the protein CASSRGRDRVDQPQHF.

DNA for the CDR3: TGTGCCAGTAGTACCCCGCCGGGACAGCTTAACAATGAGCAGTTCTTC. This encodes CASSTPPGQLNNEQFF. The chain links TRBV19 to TRBJ2-1, with 7 bases aligning to TRBD1. Trimming removed 4 bases from V and 5 bases from J; junction bases left unmatched: 11. The CDR3 runs to 16 residues. Germline CDR1 and CDR2: LNHDA and SQIVND (reference sequence).

This sequence joins TRBV27 and TRBJ1-1, with TRBD1 matching over 7 bases. Germline assignment: CDR1 MNHEY and CDR2 SMNVEV (reference sequence). After removal of 5 bases from V and 5 bases from J, the junction contained 5 bases not matched to a gene. The CDR3 contains 13 residues. The CDR3 protein is CASSLDRVTEAFF. The CDR3 region has the DNA TGTGCCAGCAGTCTCGACAGGGTGACTGAAGCTTTCTTT.

This clone came up a few times. The chain combines TRBV5-6 with TRBJ1-2; the D gene is possibly TRBD1 (5 bases). V was shortened by 2 bases and J by 8 bases, with 13 bases between the two germline ends. This CDR3 contains 13 residues. Germline CDR1 SGHDT, CDR2 YYEEEE. The DNA of the CDR3 is TGTGCCAGCAGCTTTGGAACAGGACAAGGCTACACCTTC. Its protein is CASSFGTGQGYTF.

The chain carries TRBV2 and TRBJ2-7; D perhaps matches TRBD1 (6 bases). The CDR3 extends over 15 amino acids. Germline V lookup: CDR1 SNHLY, CDR2 FYNNEI. The V end lost 2 bases, the J end lost 5 bases, and 16 bases lay between the germline ends. This chain's CDR3 is CASSERQGNTHEQYF. CDR3 DNA sequence: TGTGCCAGCAGTGAACGGCAGGGGAACACCCACGAGCAGTACTTC.

This clone was observed a single time. V and J are TRBV15 and TRBJ2-7, with 11 bases lining up with TRBD1. Germline-derived CDR1 and CDR2 are LNHNV and YYDKDF (reference sequence). The length of the CDR3 is 16 residues. The V and J ends lost 6 bases and 3 bases, in that order; junction bases with no gene match: 10. The CDR3 is CATSPIRTGGLYEQYF. The CDR3 DNA sequence: TGTGCCACCAGTCCCATCAGGACAGGGGGCCTCTACGAGCAGTACTTC.

The chain uses TRBV6-5 and TRBJ1-5; 7 bases are shared with TRBD1. The germline CDR1 and CDR2 sequences are MNHEY and SVGAGI. Trimming took 5 bases from V and 3 from J; bases not matched to a gene: 7. CDR3 length: 15 amino acids. As DNA, the CDR3 is TGTGCCAGCAGTGTACCGACAGGGTTCAATCAGCCCCAGCATTTT. Its translation: CASSVPTGFNQPQHF.

The chain joins TRBV5-1 to TRBJ1-6; no reliable D call. Germline V CDR1 and CDR2: SGHRS, YFSETQ. V lost 0 bases and J lost 5, with 9 bases in between. The CDR3 totals 15 residues. The CDR3 DNA reads TGCGCCAGCAGCTTGGACACAGCTAATAATTCACCCCTCCACTTT. Its protein product is CASSLDTANNSPLHF. The full variable domain, rest sourced from reference TRBV5-1 and TRBJ1-6, is KAGVTQTPRYLIKTRGQQVTLSCSPISGHRSVSWYQQTPGQGLQFLFEYFSETQRNKGNFPGRFSGRQFSNSRSEMNVSTLELGDSALYLCASSLDTANNSPLHFGNGTRLTVT.

The chain combines TRBV30 with TRBJ2-2; a weak D match, TRBD1 (6 bases). Trimming left V 7 bases short and J 6 bases short, with 15 bases between. In germline, CDR1 is GTSNPN, CDR2 SVGIG (reference sequence). The CDR3 extends over 13 amino acids. The CDR3 here is CAYSPRGAGELFF. Here the CDR3 DNA reads TGTGCCTACTCTCCCAGGGGCGCCGGGGAGCTGTTTTTT.